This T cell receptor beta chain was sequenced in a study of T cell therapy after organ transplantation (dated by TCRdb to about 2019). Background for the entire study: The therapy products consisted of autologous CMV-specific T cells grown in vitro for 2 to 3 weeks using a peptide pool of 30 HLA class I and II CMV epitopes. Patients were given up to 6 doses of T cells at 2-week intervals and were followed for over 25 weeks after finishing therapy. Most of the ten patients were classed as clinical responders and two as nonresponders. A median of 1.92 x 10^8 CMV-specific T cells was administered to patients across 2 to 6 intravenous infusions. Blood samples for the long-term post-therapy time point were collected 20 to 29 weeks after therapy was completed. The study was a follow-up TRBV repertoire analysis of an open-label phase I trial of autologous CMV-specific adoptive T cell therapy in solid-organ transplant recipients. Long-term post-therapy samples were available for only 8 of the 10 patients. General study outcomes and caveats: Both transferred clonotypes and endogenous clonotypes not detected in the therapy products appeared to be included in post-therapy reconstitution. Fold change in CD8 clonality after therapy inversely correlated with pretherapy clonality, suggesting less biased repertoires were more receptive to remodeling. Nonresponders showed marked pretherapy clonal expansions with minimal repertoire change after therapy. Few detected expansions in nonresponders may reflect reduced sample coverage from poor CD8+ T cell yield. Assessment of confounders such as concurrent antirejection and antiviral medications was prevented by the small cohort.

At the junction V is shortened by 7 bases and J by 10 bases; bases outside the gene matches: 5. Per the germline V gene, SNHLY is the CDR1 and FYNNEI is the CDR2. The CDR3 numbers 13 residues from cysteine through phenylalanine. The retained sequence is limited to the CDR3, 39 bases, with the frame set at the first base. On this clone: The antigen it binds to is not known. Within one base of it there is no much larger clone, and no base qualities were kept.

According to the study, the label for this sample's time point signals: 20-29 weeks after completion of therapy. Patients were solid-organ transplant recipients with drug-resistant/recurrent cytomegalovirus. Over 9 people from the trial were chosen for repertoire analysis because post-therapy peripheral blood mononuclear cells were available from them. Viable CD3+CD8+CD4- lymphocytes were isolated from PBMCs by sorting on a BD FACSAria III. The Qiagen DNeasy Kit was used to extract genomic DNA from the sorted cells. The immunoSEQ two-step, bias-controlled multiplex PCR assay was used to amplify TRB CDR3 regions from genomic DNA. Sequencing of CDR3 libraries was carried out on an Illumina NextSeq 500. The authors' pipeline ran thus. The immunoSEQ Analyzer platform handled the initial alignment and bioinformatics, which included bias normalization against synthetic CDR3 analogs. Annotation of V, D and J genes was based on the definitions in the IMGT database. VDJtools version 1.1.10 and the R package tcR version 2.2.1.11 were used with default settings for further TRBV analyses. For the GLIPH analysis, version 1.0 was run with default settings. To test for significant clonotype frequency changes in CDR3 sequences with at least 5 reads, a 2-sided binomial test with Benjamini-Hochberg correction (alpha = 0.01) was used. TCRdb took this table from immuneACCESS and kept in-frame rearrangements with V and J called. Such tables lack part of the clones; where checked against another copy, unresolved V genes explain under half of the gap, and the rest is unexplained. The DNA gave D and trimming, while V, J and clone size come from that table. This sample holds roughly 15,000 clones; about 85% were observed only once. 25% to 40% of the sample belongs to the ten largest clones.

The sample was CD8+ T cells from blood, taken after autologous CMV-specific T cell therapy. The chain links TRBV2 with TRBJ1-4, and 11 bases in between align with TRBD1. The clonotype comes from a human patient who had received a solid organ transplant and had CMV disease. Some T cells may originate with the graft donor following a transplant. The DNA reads TGTGCCAGCACCGGACAGGGGGCAGTAAAACTGTTTTTT. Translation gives CASTGQGAVKLFF.